This T cell receptor (beta chain) was sequenced in a study of OX40 agonist ivuxolimab in advanced cancers. Study details: Under the entry rules, prior anti-PD-1, anti-PD-L1 or anti-CTLA-4 therapy was allowed, and more than 35% had some.

Cycle 7 day 1, cycle 4 day 1, and baseline were the timepoints at which blood was sampled. Here immunoSEQ multiplex PCR was the method, and the copy in TCRdb shows in-frame clones only, minus some. In the table there are roughly 60,000 clones, under 95% of which are singletons. Germline trimming cut 0 bases from V and 6 bases from J; bases unmatched to any gene: 5. CDR3 length: 16 residues. Looked up from germline, CDR1 is LNHDA and CDR2 is SQIVND (reference sequence). Specimen: CD4+ or CD8+ T cells sorted from blood, collected in a trial of the OX40 agonist ivuxolimab. The receptor comes from an adult with an advanced solid tumor such as melanoma, head and neck, liver or kidney cancer. This chain links TRBV19 with TRBJ1-5; 10 bases map to TRBD1. This CDR3 reads CASSIDVTGGRQPQHF. The CDR3 nucleotides are TGTGCCAGTAGTATAGATGTGACAGGGGGCCGTCAGCCCCAGCATTTT.